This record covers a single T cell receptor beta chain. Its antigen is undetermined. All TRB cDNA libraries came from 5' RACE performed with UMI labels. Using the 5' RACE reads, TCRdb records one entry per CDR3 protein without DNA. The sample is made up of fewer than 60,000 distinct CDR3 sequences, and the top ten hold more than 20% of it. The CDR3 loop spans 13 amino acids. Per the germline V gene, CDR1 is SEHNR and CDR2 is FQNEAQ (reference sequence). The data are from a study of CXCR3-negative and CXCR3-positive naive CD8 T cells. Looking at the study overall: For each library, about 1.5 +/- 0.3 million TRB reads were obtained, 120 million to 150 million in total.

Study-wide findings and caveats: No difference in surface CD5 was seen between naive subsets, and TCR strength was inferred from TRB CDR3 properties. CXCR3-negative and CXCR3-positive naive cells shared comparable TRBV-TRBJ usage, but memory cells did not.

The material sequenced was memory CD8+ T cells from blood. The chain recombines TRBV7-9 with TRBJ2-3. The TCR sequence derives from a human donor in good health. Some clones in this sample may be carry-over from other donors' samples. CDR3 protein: CASSSLAQGTQYF.